This T cell receptor beta chain originates from a study of T cells after yellow fever vaccination. TCRdb called the 5' RACE reads again in MiXCR, with one record for every CDR3 protein. The sample lists 250,000 to 400,000 distinct CDR3 sequences, 3.5% to 4.5% occurring once. This clonotype was seen more than once but under ten times. Its antigen is unidentified. Study-wide results and caveats: Within FACS-sorted repertoires, abundant clonotypes contaminating from the bulk population could be present.

V gave up 8 bases and J gave up 4 bases, with 14 bases separating them. This CDR3 spans 13 amino acids. Sample: PBMCs, taken 15 days after the yellow fever booster vaccination. The origin of this receptor is a man aged 18 to 30 who received the YFV17D yellow fever vaccine. The rearrangement uses TRBV12-3 or TRBV12-4 and TRBJ1-1; tentatively, D is TRBD1 (5 bases). The CDR3 DNA reads TGTGCCAGCTCGAGCAGGGTTCGCACTGAAGCTTTCTTT. Amino acid sequence: CASSSRVRTEAFF.